This T cell receptor (beta chain) was captured by sequencing in a study of prognosis after radiotherapy for stage I lung cancer. In its sample, this clonotype was seen many times. Looked up from germline, CDR1 is DFQATT and CDR2 is SNEGSKA (reference sequence). Trimming removed 7 bases from V and 10 bases from J; junction bases left unmatched: 11. The CDR3 totals 13 residues. The authors amplified TCR beta CDR3 from genomic DNA using two-round multiplex PCR. Used in first-round PCR were primers specific to each TRBV and TRBJ gene. Using its own MiXCR run on the multiplex PCR reads, TCRdb lists one record per CDR3 protein. The sample records nearly 25,000 distinct CDR3 sequences, around 36% being singletons.

The sequence was obtained from a donor over 45 with non-small cell lung cancer. This sequence joins TRBV20-1 and TRBJ1-4, with TRBD1 matching over 8 bases. Material: PBMCs, obtained before or after stereotactic body radiation therapy (not recorded which). The CDR3 reads CSVNSGGAGKLFF. For the CDR3, the DNA is TGCAGTGTCAACTCAGGGGGCGCGGGAAAACTGTTTTTT.